What follows is one T cell receptor beta chain and its context. The antigen is unknown. The CDR3 contains 13 residues. V gave up 6 bases and J gave up 8 bases, with 14 bases separating them. Germline CDR1 reads MGHRA; CDR2 reads YSYEKL. The RNA, about 0.5 to 1 ug, was put through reverse transcription using random hexamers. TCR beta CDR3 was amplified by immunoSEQ covering 54 Vbeta and 13 Jbeta. TCRdb reanalysed the immunoSEQ multiplex PCR reads using MiXCR and keeps one entry per CDR3 protein. The table includes 400,000 or so distinct CDR3 sequences, approximately 85% detected once. The data stem from a study of CD8 T cells in Susac syndrome. Whole-study findings and limits: The study's TCR sequencing and HLA analysis covered a relatively small number of individuals, and the study acknowledged this.

The source of this sequence is a human donor with multiple sclerosis. Sequencing was performed on CD8+ T cells from PBMCs. The rearrangement joins TRBV4-1 to TRBJ2-1; a weak D match, TRBD2 (5 bases). The CDR3 here is CASRGGGSHEQFF. CDR3 sequence (DNA): TGCGCCAGCAGGGGCGGAGGAAGCCATGAGCAGTTCTTC.